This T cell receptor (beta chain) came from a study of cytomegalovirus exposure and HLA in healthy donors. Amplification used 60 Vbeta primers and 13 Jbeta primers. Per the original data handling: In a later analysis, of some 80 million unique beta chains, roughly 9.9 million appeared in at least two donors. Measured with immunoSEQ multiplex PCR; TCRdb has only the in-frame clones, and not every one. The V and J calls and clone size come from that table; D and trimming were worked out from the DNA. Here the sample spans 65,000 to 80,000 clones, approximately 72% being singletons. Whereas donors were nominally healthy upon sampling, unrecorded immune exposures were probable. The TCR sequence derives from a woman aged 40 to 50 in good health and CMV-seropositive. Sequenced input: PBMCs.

The CDR3 region is CAPDRGFHNSPLHF. The CDR3 DNA sequence: TGCGCTCCAGACAGGGGGTTCCATAATTCACCCCTCCACTTT. This chain links TRBV10-1 with TRBJ1-6; TRBD1 agrees at 9 bases. This CDR3 has 14 amino acids. CDR1 and CDR2 from the germline V gene are WNHNN and SYGVQD (reference sequence).